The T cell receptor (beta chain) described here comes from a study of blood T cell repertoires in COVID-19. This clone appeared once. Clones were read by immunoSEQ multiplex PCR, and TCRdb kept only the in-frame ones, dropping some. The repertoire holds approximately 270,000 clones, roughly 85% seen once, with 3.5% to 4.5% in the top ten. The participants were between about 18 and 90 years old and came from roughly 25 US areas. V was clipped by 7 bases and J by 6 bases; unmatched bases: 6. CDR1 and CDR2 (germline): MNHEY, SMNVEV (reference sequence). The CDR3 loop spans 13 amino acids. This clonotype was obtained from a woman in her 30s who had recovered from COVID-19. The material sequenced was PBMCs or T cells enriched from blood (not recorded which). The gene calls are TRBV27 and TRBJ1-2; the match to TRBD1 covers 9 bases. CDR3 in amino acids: CASTKQGADGYTF. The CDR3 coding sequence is TGTGCCAGCACCAAACAGGGGGCTGATGGCTACACCTTC.